This entry describes one T cell receptor (beta chain). This sample is part of a study of response to subunit inactivated influenza vaccine. One entry per CDR3 protein, called by TCRdb with MiXCR from the RT-PCR reads. This sample has hundreds of thousands of distinct CDR3 sequences; approximately 11% occur once, and the top ten carry 9.5% to 12%. The trim removed 3 bases at V and 10 bases at J, leaving 15 bases unmatched. Germline V gene data show CDR1 as KGHSH and CDR2 as LQKENI. The CDR3 is 17 amino acids. These sequences were also reported in another study, on T cells expressing NK-cell markers. That paper states: Making the TCR beta cDNA relied on 5'RACE template switching with UMIs. All TCR beta repertoires analysed originated from sorted CD3+CD56+NKG2C+, CD3+CD56+NKG2C- and CD3+CD56-NKG2C+ T cells. Seven sequenced donors out of eight were HCMV-seropositive, one seronegative. Of the CD8+ T cells in more than five donors, about 1.0-7.5% belonged to dominant NKG2C+ clonotypes.

Sample: PBMCs from blood, taken on the day of vaccination. The sequence came from a man over 45 who received an inactivated influenza vaccine. The chain couples TRBV18 to TRBJ2-3; TRBD2 aligns across 11 bases. This CDR3 is CASSPRGTSGPQGAQYF. DNA of the CDR3: TGTGCCAGCTCACCCCGTGGGACTAGCGGACCACAGGGGGCGCAGTATTTT.